Each of the 26 T cell receptor beta chains below was sequenced from the same sample in a study of cytomegalovirus exposure and HLA in healthy donors. Amplification used 60 Vbeta primers and 13 Jbeta primers. Sequencing used immunoSEQ multiplex PCR; TCRdb keeps in-frame clones, though not all of them. Among about 150,000 clones listed, 80% were seen once. The sequenced sample consisted of PBMCs. These receptors were collected from a man aged 30 to 39 in good health and CMV-seropositive.

This chain uses TRBV11-2 with TRBJ2-7, with D possibly being TRBD1 (5 bases). Germline V gene lookup returns CDR1 SGHAT and CDR2 FQNNGV. Trimming removed 4 bases from V and 6 bases from J, with 13 bases in between. The CDR3 runs 13 residues. CDR3 sequence reads: CASSYLGQGEQYF. The CDR3 DNA is TGTGCCAGCAGCTACCTAGGTCAGGGCGAGCAGTACTTC.

A single count supports this clone. The rearrangement links TRBV11-3 to TRBJ2-1; perhaps TRBD1 as D (5 bases). Germline V gene data show CDR1 as SGHNT and CDR2 as YENEEA. The CDR3 totals 13 residues. V was clipped by 5 bases and J by 4 bases, with 9 bases between them. As DNA, the CDR3 is TGTGCCAGCAGCATAAACAGGTACAATGAGCAGTTCTTC. Amino acid sequence: CASSINRYNEQFF.

The rearrangement links TRBV7-2 to TRBJ1-4; D is ambiguous. This CDR3 region has 16 residues. Trimming shortened V by 2 bases and J by 0 bases, and 10 bases separated the two germline ends. The V gene's germline CDR1 is SGHTA and CDR2 FQGNSA. The CDR3 is CASSLWPPATNEKLFF. CDR3 DNA: TGTGCCAGCAGCTTATGGCCCCCAGCAACTAATGAAAAACTGTTTTTT.

This clone has only one observation. The chain is built from TRBV9 and TRBJ2-3, with 12 bases aligning to TRBD1. The CDR3 spans 17 residues. Germline trimming cut 1 base from V and 4 bases from J; bases unmatched to any gene: 7. Germline V gene sequence: CDR1 SGDLS, CDR2 YYNGEE. The CDR3 coding sequence is TGTGCCAGCAGCGTACTGGGGACAGGGGGCTGGGCAGATACGCAGTATTTT. It is translated as CASSVLGTGGWADTQYF.

The CDR3 DNA reads as TGTGCCAGCAGTTTACAGGGCAGCTACAGTAACTATGGCTACACCTTC. It specifies CASSLQGSYSNYGYTF. V gene TRBV27 combines with J gene TRBJ1-2, with TRBD1 as a possible D gene (5 bases). CDR3 length: 16 residues. From germline, CDR1 is MNHEY and CDR2 SMNVEV (reference sequence). Trimming took 2 bases from V and 1 from J, leaving 14 bases between them.

The chain has TRBV14 and TRBJ2-6; D call uncertain. Trimming removed 2 bases at V and 0 bases at J, with 8 bases between. The CDR3 covers 16 residues. Germline CDR1 is SGHDN and CDR2 is FVKESK. For the CDR3, the DNA is TGTGCCAGCAGCCAACTGGTCAGCTCTGGGGCCAACGTCCTGACTTTC. Translation gives CASSQLVSSGANVLTF.

This CDR3 reads CASSEEPGFFGTEAFF. CDR3 DNA sequence: TGTGCCAGCAGTGAAGAGCCAGGGTTCTTCGGCACTGAAGCTTTCTTT. The J gene is TRBJ1-1, the V gene TRBV6-1; D is possibly TRBD1 (5 bases). V lost 1 base, J lost 4 bases, and 16 bases lay in between. Germline assignment: CDR1 MNHNS and CDR2 SASEGT. The CDR3 spans 16 residues.

This chain connects TRBV10-1 to TRBJ1-1; D is uncertain. This CDR3 comprises 15 residues. V was pared by 0 bases and J by 5 bases, with 13 bases between. CDR1 and CDR2 from the germline V gene are WNHNN and SYGVQD (reference sequence). The CDR3: CASSESSGRLTEAFF. In DNA, the CDR3 is TGCGCCAGCAGTGAGTCGTCCGGCAGGTTGACTGAAGCTTTCTTT.

The CDR3 nucleotides read TGTGCCAGTAGTATGACTGGGACAGATACTTACGAGCAGTACTTC. Amino acids: CASSMTGTDTYEQYF. V and J are TRBV19 and TRBJ2-7; 7 bases are a match to TRBD1. The germline V gene has CDR1 LNHDA and CDR2 SQIVND (reference sequence). The CDR3 is 15 amino acids. The trim removed 3 bases at V and 4 bases at J, leaving 9 bases unmatched.

J is TRBJ1-2 and V is TRBV6-5, with 7 bases fitting TRBD1. This CDR3 comprises 13 residues. V shed 7 bases and J 8 bases; nucleotides not matched to a gene: 10. Germline V lookup: CDR1 MNHEY, CDR2 SVGAGI. CDR3 sequence reads: CASNPRGRDGYTF. Written as DNA, the CDR3 is TGTGCCAGCAACCCGAGGGGGCGTGACGGCTACACCTTC.

The table lists this clone with a count of one. The rearrangement links TRBV28 to TRBJ2-7, with 7 bases aligning to TRBD2. CDR1 is MDHEN, CDR2 SYDVKM, per germline. Trimming at V came to 8 bases and at J to 2 bases, leaving 9 bases not matched to a gene. The length of the CDR3 is 14 residues. CDR3 sequence (DNA): TGTGCCAGCCAAAAAGCGGGACCCGCCTACGAGCAGTACTTC. It encodes CASQKAGPAYEQYF.

V gene TRBV5-4 combines with J gene TRBJ2-7; maybe TRBD1 (5 bases). The CDR3 runs to 14 residues. V lost 0 bases and J 3 bases, leaving 10 bases between the germline ends. Germline loops: CDR1 SGHNT, CDR2 YYREEE (reference sequence). CDR3 region: CASSLDPDSYEQYF. The CDR3, as DNA: TGTGCCAGCAGCTTGGACCCTGACAGCTACGAGCAGTACTTC. The full variable domain, its missing parts supplied by reference TRBV5-4 and TRBJ2-7, is ETGVTQSPTHLIKTRGQQVTLRCSSQSGHNTVSWYQQALGQGPQFIFQYYREEENGRGNFPPRFSGLQFPNYSSELNVNALELDDSALYLCASSLDPDSYEQYFGPGTRLTVT.

This chain links TRBV19 with TRBJ2-1; TRBD1 aligns across 7 bases. The CDR3 is 13 amino acids. CDR1 and CDR2 (germline): LNHDA, SQIVND (reference sequence). V was clipped by 5 bases and J by 15 bases; unmatched bases: 13. This CDR3 is CASSPGPQGFLFF. Here the CDR3 DNA reads TGTGCCAGTAGTCCCGGTCCACAGGGGTTTCTGTTCTTC.

The V call is TRBV7-9, the J call TRBJ1-1; the match to TRBD1 covers 9 bases. CDR1 SEHNR and CDR2 FQNEAQ come from the germline V gene (reference sequence). The CDR3 has 15 amino acids. Trimming at V came to 0 bases and at J to 4 bases, leaving 3 bases not matched to a gene. The CDR3 is CASSLAGQGSTEAFF. The CDR3 DNA reads TGTGCCAGCAGCTTAGCGGGACAGGGAAGCACTGAAGCTTTCTTT.

The J gene is TRBJ2-7, the V gene TRBV7-8; 11 nucleotides agree with TRBD2. The germline gives CDR1 SGHVS, CDR2 FQNEAQ. V shed 5 bases, J shed 7 bases, and the junction held 7 bases outside the gene matches. The CDR3 sequence is 14 residues long. The CDR3 DNA sequence: TGTGCCAGCAGCAGGACTAGCGGGTCTAGGGAGCAGTACTTC. Amino acids: CASSRTSGSREQYF.

V and J are TRBV7-2 and TRBJ2-3, with unresolved D. This CDR3 is built from 14 residues. The V end was cut by 6 bases, the J end by 6 bases, with 16 bases between. Germline assignment: CDR1 SGHTA and CDR2 FQGNSA. CDR3 in amino acids: CASSREATTDTQYF. CDR3 DNA sequence: TGTGCCAGCAGTCGTGAGGCCACGACGGATACGCAGTATTTT.

This clone was picked up one time. An end of the junction does not agree with germline; a read error may underlie this. The CDR3 sequence: CSSSPTDRGSNEKLFF. The CDR3 nucleotides read TGTTCCAGCAGCCCAACCGACAGGGGATCTAATGAAAAACTGTTTTTT. The chain links TRBV7-9 to TRBJ1-4; 8 bases are shared with TRBD1. The CDR3 spans 16 residues. CDR1 is SEHNR and CDR2 is FQNEAQ in the germline V gene (reference sequence).

The chain joins TRBV7-2 to TRBJ2-7; 8 nucleotides align to TRBD1. Germline trimming cut 7 bases from V and 2 bases from J; bases unmatched to any gene: 4. This CDR3 has 13 amino acids. The V gene's germline CDR1 is SGHTA and CDR2 FQGNSA. CDR3 in DNA: TGTGCCAGCAACCCGGACAGGGCCTACGAGCAGTACTTC. This encodes CASNPDRAYEQYF.

This clone was found a few times. Other DNA sequences of this sample code for an identical CDR3. The chain uses TRBV18 and TRBJ2-1; 7 nucleotides match TRBD1. The CDR3 has 13 residues. Per germline, CDR1 KGHSH and CDR2 LQKENI. The junction had 0 bases not matched to a gene; V was cut back by 2 bases and J by 5 bases. The CDR3: CASSPGQDNEQFF. CDR3 sequence (DNA): TGTGCCAGCTCACCAGGACAGGACAATGAGCAGTTCTTC.

The chain is built from TRBV27 and TRBJ2-7; D call uncertain. CDR3 length: 13 residues. Trimming took off 4 bases at V and 2 bases at J, with 9 bases between the two ends. Germline V lookup: CDR1 MNHEY, CDR2 SMNVEV (reference sequence). CDR3 residues: CASSSVPAYEQYF. The CDR3, as DNA: TGTGCCAGCAGTTCCGTCCCTGCCTACGAGCAGTACTTC.

V gene TRBV6-1 combines with J gene TRBJ2-5; D unresolved. The DNA end lines up better with TRBJ2-7; the J call may be wrong. Germline values: CDR1 MNHNS, CDR2 SASEGT. CDR3 length equals 16 residues. The CDR3 reads CASSEAILGSLNEQYF. CDR3 nucleotide sequence: TGTGCCAGCAGTGAAGCAATTTTGGGCTCATTGAACGAGCAGTACTTC.

The chain uses TRBV30 and TRBJ1-5; 8 nucleotides match TRBD1. The CDR3 has 14 residues. J gave up 4 bases and V 0 bases, and 2 bases lay outside the gene matches. CDR1 is GTSNPN, CDR2 SVGIG, per germline (reference sequence). The CDR3: CAWSVGQVNQPQHF. The CDR3 DNA is TGTGCCTGGAGTGTGGGACAGGTGAATCAGCCCCAGCATTTT.

The chain employs TRBV2 and TRBJ2-3; D is possibly TRBD1 (5 bases). This CDR3 has 13 amino acids. Germline-derived CDR1 and CDR2 are SNHLY and FYNNEI. The ends were cut back, 8 bases at V and 1 base at J, with 10 bases in the middle. The CDR3 spells CASRQLGTDTQYF. DNA of the CDR3: TGTGCCAGCCGACAGCTAGGCACAGATACGCAGTATTTT.

The V and J genes are TRBV7-8 and TRBJ2-1, with TRBD1 matching over 7 bases. CDR3 length: 16 residues. V lost 2 bases, J lost 2 bases, and 6 bases stayed unmatched. Looked up from germline, CDR1 is SGHVS and CDR2 is FQNEAQ. The CDR3 region is CASSLKQGNPYNEQFF. The CDR3 coding sequence is TGTGCCAGCAGCTTAAAACAGGGGAATCCCTACAATGAGCAGTTCTTC.

The chain has TRBV7-9 and TRBJ2-5; unclear D gene. The CDR3 extends over 11 amino acids. Germline CDR1 is SEHNR and CDR2 is FQNEAQ (reference sequence). Trimming cost V 4 bases and J 3 bases, with 3 bases left between them. This CDR3 is CASSSKETQYF. The CDR3 region has the DNA TGTGCCAGCAGCTCAAAAGAGACCCAGTACTTC.

In its sample, this clone was seen once. The chain carries TRBV7-2 and TRBJ2-3; 10 nucleotides match TRBD2. The V gene end was trimmed by 8 bases and the J gene end by 3 bases; junction bases not matched to a gene: 5. This CDR3 region has 14 residues. In germline, CDR1 is SGHTA, CDR2 FQGNSA. The CDR3 is CASGSGRETDTQYF. Here the CDR3 DNA reads TGTGCCAGCGGGAGCGGGAGGGAGACAGATACGCAGTATTTT.